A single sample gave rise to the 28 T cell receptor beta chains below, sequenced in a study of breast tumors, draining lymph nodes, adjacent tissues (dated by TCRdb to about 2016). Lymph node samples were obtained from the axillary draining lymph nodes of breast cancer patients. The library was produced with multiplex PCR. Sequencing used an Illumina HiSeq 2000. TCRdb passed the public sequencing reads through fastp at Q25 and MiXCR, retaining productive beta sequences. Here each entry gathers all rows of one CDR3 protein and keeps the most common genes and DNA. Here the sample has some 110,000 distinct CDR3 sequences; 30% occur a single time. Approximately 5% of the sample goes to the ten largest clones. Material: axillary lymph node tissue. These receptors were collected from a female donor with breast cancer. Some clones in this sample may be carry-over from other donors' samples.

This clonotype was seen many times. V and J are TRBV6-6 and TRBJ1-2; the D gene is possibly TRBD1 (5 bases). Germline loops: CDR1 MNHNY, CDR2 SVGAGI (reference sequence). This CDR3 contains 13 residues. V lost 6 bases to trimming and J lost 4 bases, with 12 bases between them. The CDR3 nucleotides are TGTGCCAGCAGCCTCAACGGGGGCTATGGCTACACCTTC. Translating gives CASSLNGGYGYTF.

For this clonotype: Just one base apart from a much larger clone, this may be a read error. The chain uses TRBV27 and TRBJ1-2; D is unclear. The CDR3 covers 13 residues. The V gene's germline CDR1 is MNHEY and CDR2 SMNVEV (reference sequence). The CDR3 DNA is TGTGCCAGCAGTTTATTGGGAAACTATGGCTGCACCTTC. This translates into CASSLLGNYGCTF.

The CDR3 DNA sequence: TGTGCCAGCAGGGAGGGGGTTGTGAGCAATCAGCCCCAGCATTTT. This encodes CASREGVVSNQPQHF. The rearrangement joins TRBV12-3 or TRBV12-4 to TRBJ1-5, with a tentative D call TRBD1 (6 bases). This CDR3 is built from 15 residues. V shed 6 bases and J shed 1 base, with 13 bases lying between them.

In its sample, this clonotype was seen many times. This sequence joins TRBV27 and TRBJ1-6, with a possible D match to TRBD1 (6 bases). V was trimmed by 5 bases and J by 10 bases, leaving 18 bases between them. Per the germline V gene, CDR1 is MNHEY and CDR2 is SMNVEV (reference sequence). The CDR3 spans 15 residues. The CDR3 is CASSTWTVVGSPLHF. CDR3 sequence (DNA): TGTGCCAGCAGTACGTGGACAGTGGTCGGGTCACCCCTCCACTTT.

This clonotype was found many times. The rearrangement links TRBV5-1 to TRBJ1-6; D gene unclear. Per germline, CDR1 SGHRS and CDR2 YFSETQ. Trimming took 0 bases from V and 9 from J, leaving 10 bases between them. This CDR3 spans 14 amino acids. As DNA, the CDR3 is TGCGCCAGCAGCTTGGCGGGTTCGGGTTCACCCCTCCACTTT. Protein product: CASSLAGSGSPLHF.

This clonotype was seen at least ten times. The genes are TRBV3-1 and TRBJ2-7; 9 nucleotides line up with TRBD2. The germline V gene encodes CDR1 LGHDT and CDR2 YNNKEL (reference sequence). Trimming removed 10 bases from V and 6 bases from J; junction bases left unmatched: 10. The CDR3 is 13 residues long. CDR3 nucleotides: TGTGCCACCCAAGGGACTAGCATTCGCGAGCAGTACTTC. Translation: CATQGTSIREQYF.

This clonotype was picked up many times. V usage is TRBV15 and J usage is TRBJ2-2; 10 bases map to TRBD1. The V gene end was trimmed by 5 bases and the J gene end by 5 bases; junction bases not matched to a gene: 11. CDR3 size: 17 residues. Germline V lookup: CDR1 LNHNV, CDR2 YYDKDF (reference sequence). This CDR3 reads CATSSGQGVATTGELFF. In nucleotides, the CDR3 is TGTGCCACCAGCTCTGGACAGGGGGTCGCTACGACCGGGGAGCTGTTTTTT.

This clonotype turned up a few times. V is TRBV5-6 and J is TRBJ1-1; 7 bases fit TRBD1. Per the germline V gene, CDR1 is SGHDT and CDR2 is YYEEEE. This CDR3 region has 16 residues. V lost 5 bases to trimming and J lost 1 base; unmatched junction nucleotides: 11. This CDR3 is CASSPTPGQRNTEAFF. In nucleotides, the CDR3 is TGTGCCAGCAGTCCAACACCGGGACAGAGGAACACTGAAGCTTTCTTT.

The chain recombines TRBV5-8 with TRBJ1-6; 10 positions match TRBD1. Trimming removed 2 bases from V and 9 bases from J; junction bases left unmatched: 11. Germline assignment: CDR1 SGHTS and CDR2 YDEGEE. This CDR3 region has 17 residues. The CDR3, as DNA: TGTGCCAGCAGCTTCCCCCTGACAGGGGGCTTTAGTTCACCCCTCCACTTT. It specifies CASSFPLTGGFSSPLHF.

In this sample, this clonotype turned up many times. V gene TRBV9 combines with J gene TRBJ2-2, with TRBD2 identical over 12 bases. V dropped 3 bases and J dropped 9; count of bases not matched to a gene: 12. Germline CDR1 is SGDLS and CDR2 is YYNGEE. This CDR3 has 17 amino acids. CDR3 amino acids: CASSGGLAGRTVRELFF. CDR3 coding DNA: TGTGCCAGCAGCGGCGGACTAGCGGGACGCACCGTCAGGGAGCTGTTTTTT.

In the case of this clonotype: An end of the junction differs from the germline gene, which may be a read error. CDR3 sequence (DNA): TGTGCCAGTGGTTCCACTAGCGGGGGAGCGTACCAGGAGACCCAGTACTTC. Its translation is CASGSTSGGAYQETQYF. This chain connects TRBV19 to TRBJ2-5; 11 positions match TRBD2. The CDR3 has 17 amino acids. The germline V gene has CDR1 LNHDA and CDR2 SQIVND (reference sequence).

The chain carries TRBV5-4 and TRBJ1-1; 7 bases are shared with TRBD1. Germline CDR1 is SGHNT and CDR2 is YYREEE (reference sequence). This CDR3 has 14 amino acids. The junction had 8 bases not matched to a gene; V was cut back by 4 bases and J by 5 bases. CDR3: CASSPGGRRTEAFF. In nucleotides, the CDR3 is TGTGCCAGCAGCCCAGGGGGGAGGAGGACTGAAGCTTTCTTT. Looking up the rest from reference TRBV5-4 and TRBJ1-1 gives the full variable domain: ETGVTQSPTHLIKTRGQQVTLRCSSQSGHNTVSWYQQALGQGPQFIFQYYREEENGRGNFPPRFSGLQFPNYSSELNVNALELDDSALYLCASSPGGRRTEAFFGQGTRLTVV.

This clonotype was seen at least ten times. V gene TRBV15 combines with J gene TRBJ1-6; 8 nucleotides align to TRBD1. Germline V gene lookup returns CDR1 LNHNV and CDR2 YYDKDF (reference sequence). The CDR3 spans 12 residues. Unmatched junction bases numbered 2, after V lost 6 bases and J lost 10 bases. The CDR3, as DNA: TGTGCCACCAGGACAGGGGAATCACCCCTCCACTTT. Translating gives CATRTGESPLHF. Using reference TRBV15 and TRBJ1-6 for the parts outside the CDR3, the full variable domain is DAMVIQNPRYQVTQFGKPVTLSCSQTLNHNVMYWYQQKSSQAPKLLFHYYDKDFNNEADTPDNFQSRRPNTSFCFLDIRSPGLGDTAMYLCATRTGESPLHFGNGTRLTVT.

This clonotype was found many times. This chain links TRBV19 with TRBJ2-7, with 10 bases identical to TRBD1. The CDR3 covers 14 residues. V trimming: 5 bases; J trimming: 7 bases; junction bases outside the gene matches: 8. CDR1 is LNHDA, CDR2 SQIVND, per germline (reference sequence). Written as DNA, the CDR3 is TGTGCCAGTAGTGAGTGGGGACAGGGGCTTGAGCAGTACTTC. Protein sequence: CASSEWGQGLEQYF.

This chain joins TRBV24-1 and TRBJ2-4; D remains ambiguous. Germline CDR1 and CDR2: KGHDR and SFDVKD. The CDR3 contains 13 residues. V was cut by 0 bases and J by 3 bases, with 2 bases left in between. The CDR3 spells CATSDLLKNIQYF. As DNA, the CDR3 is TGTGCCACCAGTGATTTGCTCAAAAACATTCAGTACTTC.

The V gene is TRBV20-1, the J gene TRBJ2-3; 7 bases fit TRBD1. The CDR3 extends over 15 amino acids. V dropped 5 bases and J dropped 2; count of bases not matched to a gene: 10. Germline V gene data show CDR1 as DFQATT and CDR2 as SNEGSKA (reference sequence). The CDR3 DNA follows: TGCAGTGCTTACACCGGGACAGCCACCACAGATACGCAGTATTTT. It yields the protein CSAYTGTATTDTQYF.

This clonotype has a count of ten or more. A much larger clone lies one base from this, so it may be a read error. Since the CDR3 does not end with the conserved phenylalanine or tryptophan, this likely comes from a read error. The CDR3 DNA is TGTGCCAGCAGCTTAACGGGGGGCGGAGAGACCCAGTACCTC. It yields the protein CASSLTGGGETQYL. This rearrangement joins TRBV7-2 to TRBJ2-5; possible D gene TRBD2, 7 bases. This CDR3 spans 14 amino acids. Germline V gene data show CDR1 as SGHTA and CDR2 as FQGNSA. V was cut by 2 bases and J by 4 bases, with 11 bases left in between.

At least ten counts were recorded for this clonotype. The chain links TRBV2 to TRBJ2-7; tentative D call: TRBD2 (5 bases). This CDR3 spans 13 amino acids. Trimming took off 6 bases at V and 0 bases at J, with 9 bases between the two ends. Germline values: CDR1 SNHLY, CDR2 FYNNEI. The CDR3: CASRARDSYEQYF. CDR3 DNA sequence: TGTGCCAGCAGGGCCCGGGACTCCTACGAGCAGTACTTC.

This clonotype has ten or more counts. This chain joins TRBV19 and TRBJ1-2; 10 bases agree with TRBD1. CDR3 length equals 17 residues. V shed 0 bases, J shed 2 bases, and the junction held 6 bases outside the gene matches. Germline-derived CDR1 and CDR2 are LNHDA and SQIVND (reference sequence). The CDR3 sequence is CASSIDLAGQGNYGYTF. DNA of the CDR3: TGTGCCAGTAGTATAGATCTCGCGGGACAGGGGAACTATGGCTACACCTTC.

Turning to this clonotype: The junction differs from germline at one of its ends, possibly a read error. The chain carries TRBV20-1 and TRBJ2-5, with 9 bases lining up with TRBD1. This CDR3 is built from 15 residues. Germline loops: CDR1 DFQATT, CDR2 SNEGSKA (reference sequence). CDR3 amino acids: CGARGTGTPQETRYF. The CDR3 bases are TGCGGTGCTAGAGGGACAGGGACTCCCCAAGAGACCCGGTACTTC.

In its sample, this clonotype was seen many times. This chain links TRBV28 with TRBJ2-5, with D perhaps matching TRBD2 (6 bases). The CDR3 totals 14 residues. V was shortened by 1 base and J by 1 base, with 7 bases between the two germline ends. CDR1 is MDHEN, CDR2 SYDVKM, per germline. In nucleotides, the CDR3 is TGTGCCAGCAGTTTATCAGCGGGCCAAGAGACCCAGTACTTC. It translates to CASSLSAGQETQYF.

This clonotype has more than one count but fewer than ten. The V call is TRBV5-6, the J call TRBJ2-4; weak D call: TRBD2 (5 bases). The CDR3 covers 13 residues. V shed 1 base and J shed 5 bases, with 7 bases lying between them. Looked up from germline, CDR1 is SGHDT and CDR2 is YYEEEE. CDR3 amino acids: CASSLTSENIQYF. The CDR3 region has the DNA TGTGCCAGCAGCTTGACTAGTGAAAACATTCAGTACTTC. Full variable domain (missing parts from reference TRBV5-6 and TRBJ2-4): DAGVTQSPTHLIKTRGQQVTLRCSPKSGHDTVSWYQQALGQGPQFIFQYYEEEERQRGNFPDRFSGHQFPNYSSELNVNALLLGDSALYLCASSLTSENIQYFGAGTRLSVL.

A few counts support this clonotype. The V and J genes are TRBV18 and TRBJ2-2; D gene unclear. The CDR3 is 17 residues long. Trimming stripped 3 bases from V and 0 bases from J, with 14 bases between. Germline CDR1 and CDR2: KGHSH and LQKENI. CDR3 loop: CASSPSLTHANTGELFF. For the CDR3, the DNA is TGTGCCAGCTCACCTTCCCTCACCCACGCGAACACCGGGGAGCTGTTTTTT.

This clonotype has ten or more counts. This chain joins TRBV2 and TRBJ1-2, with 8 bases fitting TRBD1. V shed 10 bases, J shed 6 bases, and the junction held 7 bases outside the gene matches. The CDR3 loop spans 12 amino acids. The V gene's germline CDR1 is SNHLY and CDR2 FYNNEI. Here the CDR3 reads CATGGQGDGYTF. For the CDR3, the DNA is TGTGCCACTGGCGGACAGGGAGATGGCTACACCTTC.

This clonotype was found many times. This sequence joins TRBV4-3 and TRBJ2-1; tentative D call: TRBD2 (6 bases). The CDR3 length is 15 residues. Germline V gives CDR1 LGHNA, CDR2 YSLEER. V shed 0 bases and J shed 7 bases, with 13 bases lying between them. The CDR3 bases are TGCGCCAGCAGCCAAGAACTGACTAGAGGGAATGAGCAGTTCTTC. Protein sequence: CASSQELTRGNEQFF.

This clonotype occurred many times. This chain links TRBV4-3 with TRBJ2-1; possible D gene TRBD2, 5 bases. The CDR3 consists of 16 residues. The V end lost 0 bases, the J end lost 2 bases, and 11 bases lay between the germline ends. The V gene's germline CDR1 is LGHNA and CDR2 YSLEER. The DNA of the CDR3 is TGCGCCAGCAGCCAAGATGGGGAGCGGCCCTACAATGAGCAGTTCTTC. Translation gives CASSQDGERPYNEQFF.

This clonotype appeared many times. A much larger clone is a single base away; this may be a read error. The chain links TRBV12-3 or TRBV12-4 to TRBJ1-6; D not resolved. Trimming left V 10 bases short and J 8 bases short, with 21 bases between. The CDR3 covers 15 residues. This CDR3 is CATQHGSAPHSPLHF. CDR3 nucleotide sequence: TGTGCCACCCAGCACGGGTCTGCCCCCCATTCACCCCTCCACTTT.

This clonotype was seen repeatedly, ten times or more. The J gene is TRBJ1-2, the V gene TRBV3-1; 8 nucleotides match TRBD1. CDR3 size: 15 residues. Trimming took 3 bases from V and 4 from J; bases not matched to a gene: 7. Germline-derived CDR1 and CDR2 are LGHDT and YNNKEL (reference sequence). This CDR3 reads CASSHRTGNSYGYTF. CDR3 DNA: TGTGCCAGCAGCCATAGGACAGGGAACAGCTATGGCTACACCTTC. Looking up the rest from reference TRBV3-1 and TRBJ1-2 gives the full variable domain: DTAVSQTPKYLVTQMGNDKSIKCEQNLGHDTMYWYKQDSKKFLKIMFSYNNKELIINETVPNRFSPKSPDKAHLNLHINSLELGDSAVYFCASSHRTGNSYGYTFGSGTRLTVV.